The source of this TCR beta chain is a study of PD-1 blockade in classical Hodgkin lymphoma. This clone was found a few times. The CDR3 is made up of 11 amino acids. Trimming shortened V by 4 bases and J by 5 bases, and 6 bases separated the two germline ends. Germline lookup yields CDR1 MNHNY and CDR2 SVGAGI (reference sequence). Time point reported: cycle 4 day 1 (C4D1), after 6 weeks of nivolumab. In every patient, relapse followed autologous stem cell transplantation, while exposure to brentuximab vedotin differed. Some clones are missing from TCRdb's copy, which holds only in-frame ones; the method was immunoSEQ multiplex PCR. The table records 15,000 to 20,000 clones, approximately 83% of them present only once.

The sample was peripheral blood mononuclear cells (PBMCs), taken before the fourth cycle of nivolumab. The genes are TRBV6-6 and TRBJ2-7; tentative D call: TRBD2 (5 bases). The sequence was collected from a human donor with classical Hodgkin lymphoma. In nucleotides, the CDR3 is TGTGCCAGCAGTTCTAGCAACGAGCAGTACTTC. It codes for CASSSSNEQYF.